These T cell receptor beta chains were read from a single sample in a study of cytomegalovirus exposure and HLA in healthy donors. The protocol was immunoSEQ multiplex PCR, while the TCRdb copy is restricted to in-frame clones and leaves out a portion. This repertoire shows around 55,000 clones, 80% to 95% found once; its top ten account for about 3%. The sequencing sample was made of PBMCs. Source of these receptors: a man aged 18 to 30 in good health and CMV-seronegative. CDR3s leave out the opening cysteine and the closing phenylalanine or tryptophan.

J	V	CDR3
TRBJ1-1	TRBV29-1	SVSRPPDIPATEAF
TRBJ2-7	TRBV5-6	ASNFGTGAYEQY
TRBJ2-1	TRBV27	ASSSRWTSGRLSYNEQF
TRBJ1-3	TRBV28	ASSPYRGSGNTIY
TRBJ1-2	TRBV10-3	AISEPGSYGYT
TRBJ1-4	TRBV28	ASSSPRTGEGEKLF
TRBJ2-1	TRBV13	ASQAGVGNEQF
TRBJ2-1	TRBV25-1	ASNGGVYNEQF
TRBJ2-7	TRBV19	ASSLHRGAYEQY
TRBJ2-1	TRBV5-4	ASSLGGLAGGGEQF
TRBJ1-2	TRBV7-9	ASSLESGTRYGYT
TRBJ1-2	TRBV28	ASSFMISRFYGYT
TRBJ2-3	TRBV28	ASSSRTVLESSTDTQY
TRBJ1-2	TRBV10-2	ASMTDAYGYT
TRBJ2-2	TRBV11-2	ASSLDLAGVVTGELF
TRBJ2-7	TRBV6-5	ASSWGSGAEQY
TRBJ1-1	TRBV14	ASSLGPGQGGTEAF
TRBJ2-3	TRBV4-1	ASSHHRDRADTQY
TRBJ1-4	TRBV6-1	ASSEVAATNEKLF
TRBJ1-2	TRBV6-6	ASSGAVLGGYT
TRBJ2-7	TRBV28	ASRGAGRTYEQY
TRBJ2-7	TRBV5-4	ASSLGLATYEQY
TRBJ2-2	TRBV6-4	ASSEYRGRWTGELF
TRBJ2-2	TRBV5-4	ASSLGGLAVTGELF
TRBJ2-3	TRBV5-1	ASSPGTSSYTDTQY
TRBJ2-3	TRBV2	ASRRTGRTDTQY
TRBJ2-3	TRBV6-6	ASSYSGGTDTQY
TRBJ2-7	TRBV28	ASRGADSSYEQY
TRBJ2-1	TRBV9	ASSVAAGRGYNEQF
TRBJ1-4	TRBV5-6	ASSPLRDEKLF
TRBJ1-2	TRBV7-9	ASSLVVQGNGYT
TRBJ2-3	TRBV19	ASRTGQGRVDTQY
TRBJ2-7	TRBV15	ATSRDPGQGAKEQY
TRBJ2-7	TRBV10-2	ASSSLVSYEQY
TRBJ2-7	TRBV29-1	NGSQGQGNEQY
TRBJ1-4	TRBV14	ASSQEREKLF
TRBJ2-3	TRBV6-5	ASSYYRQNTDTQY
TRBJ2-7	TRBV5-4	ASSFTGGPYEQY
TRBJ2-5	TRBV7-2	ASSLGGLAAKETQY
TRBJ2-5	TRBV19	ASSALDREVETQY
TRBJ2-7	TRBV27	ASRGIRTSGDFYEQY
TRBJ2-1	TRBV27	ASSLAGGGQF
TRBJ1-1	TRBV6-5	AVKYREMAEAF
TRBJ2-3	TRBV7-9	ASSLGSGRGTQY
TRBJ1-2	TRBV28	ASAELGHRGRVGYT
TRBJ2-2	TRBV18	ASSPRTGVVGTGELF
TRBJ2-7	TRBV7-9	ASSFYAEKIYEQY
TRBJ2-7	TRBV6-5	ASSSRAGGKVYEQY
TRBJ2-1	TRBV28	ASSPPGTGYNEQF
TRBJ2-7	TRBV4-1	ASSQDIDRTSHEQY
TRBJ1-4	TRBV29-1	SVPGTDHEKLF
TRBJ1-5	TRBV27	ASRGQNNQPQH
TRBJ2-1	TRBV4-1	ASSQSLAGGDGEQF